The text below deals with one TCR beta chain. The antigen is unknown. The V end was cut by 6 bases, the J end by 4 bases, with 15 bases between. Per germline, CDR1 SNHLY and CDR2 FYNNEI. The length of the CDR3 is 15 residues. The data are from a study of T cell responses to AZD1222 COVID-19 vaccine. Study-wide background: Samples with a second dose at about 4 or about 12 weeks were pooled together.

Sequenced by immunoSEQ multiplex PCR; TCRdb stores in-frame clones only, minus some. The table lists approximately 74,000 clones, 82% of them singletons. Findings and limits, study-wide: The repertoires were collected only after the peak T cell response. Donors skewed white British and female; clonal diversity was possibly underestimated.

Sequenced here: peripheral blood, sampled on day 0 of AZD1222 vaccination. J is TRBJ1-4 and V is TRBV2, with a weak D call TRBD1 (5 bases). The clonotype was recovered from an adult in good health. The CDR3 DNA follows: TGTGCCAGCAGCGGGACGACAGAGGTTAATGAAAAACTGTTTTTT. Translated: CASSGTTEVNEKLFF.